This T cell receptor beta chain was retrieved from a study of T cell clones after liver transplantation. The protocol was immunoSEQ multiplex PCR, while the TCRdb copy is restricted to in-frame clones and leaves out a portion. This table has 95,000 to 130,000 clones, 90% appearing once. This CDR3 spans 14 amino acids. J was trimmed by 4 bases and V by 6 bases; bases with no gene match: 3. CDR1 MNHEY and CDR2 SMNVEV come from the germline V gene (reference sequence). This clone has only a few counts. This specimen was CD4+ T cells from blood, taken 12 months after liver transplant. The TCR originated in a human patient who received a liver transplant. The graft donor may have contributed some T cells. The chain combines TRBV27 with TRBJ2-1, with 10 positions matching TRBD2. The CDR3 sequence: CASSLAGVYNEQFF. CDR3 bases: TGTGCCAGCAGCCTAGCGGGAGTGTACAATGAGCAGTTCTTC.